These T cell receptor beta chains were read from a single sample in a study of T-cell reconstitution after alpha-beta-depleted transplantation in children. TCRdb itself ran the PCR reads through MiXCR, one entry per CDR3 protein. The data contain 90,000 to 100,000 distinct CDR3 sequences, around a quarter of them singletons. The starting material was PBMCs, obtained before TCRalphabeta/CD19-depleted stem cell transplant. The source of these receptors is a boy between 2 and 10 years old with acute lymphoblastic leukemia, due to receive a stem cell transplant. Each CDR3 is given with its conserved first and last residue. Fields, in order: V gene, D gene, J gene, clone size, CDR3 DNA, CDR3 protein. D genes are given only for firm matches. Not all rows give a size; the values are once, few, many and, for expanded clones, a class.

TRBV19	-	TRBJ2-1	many	TGTGCCACGACCAGGGACCACGATAGCTCCTACAATGAGCAGTTCTTC	CATTRDHDSSYNEQFF
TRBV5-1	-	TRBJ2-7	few	TGCGCCAGCAGCCTTACCCACGAGGGGACCTACGAGCAGTACTTC	CASSLTHEGTYEQYF
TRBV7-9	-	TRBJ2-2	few	TGTGCCAGCGGGAACACCGGGGAGCTGTTTTTT	CASGNTGELFF
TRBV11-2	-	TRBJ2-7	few	TGTGCCAGCAGCTTAGAGCTATTGGGGGCCTACGAGCAGTACTTC	CASSLELLGAYEQYF
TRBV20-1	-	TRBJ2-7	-	TGCAGTGCTAGAGTCGTAGGCAGCATCTACGAGCAGTACTTC	CSARVVGSIYEQYF
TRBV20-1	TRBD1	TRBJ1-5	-	TGCAGTGCTAGCCCTGGAGGGGGCTTCCATCAGCCCCAGCATTTT	CSASPGGGFHQPQHF
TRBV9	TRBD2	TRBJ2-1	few	TGTGCCAGCAGCGTAGCGGGCGGGAGGATACATGAGCAGTTCTTC	CASSVAGGRIHEQFF
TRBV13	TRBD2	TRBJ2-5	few	TGTGCCAGCAGCTTAACTAGCGAAGGAGAGACCCAGTACTTC	CASSLTSEGETQYF
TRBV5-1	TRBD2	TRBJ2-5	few	TGCGCCAGCAGCTCACCGGGACTAGCGGCCAAGACCCAGTACTTC	CASSSPGLAAKTQYF
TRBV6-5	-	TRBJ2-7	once	TGTGCCAGCAATTCGGGCCGGGGAGGCTACGAGCAGTACTTC	CASNSGRGGYEQYF
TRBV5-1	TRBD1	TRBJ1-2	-	TGCGCCAGCAAATCCGGGACAGGGGATGGCTACACCTTC	CASKSGTGDGYTF
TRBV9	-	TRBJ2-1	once	TGTGCCAGCAGCCCCCGGGACTCCGGGACCAAGTTCTTC	CASSPRDSGTKFF
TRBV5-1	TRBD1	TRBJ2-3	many	TGCGCCAGCAGCTTAGCCGGGACAGGGAGCGATACGCAGTATTTT	CASSLAGTGSDTQYF
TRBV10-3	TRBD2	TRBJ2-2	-	TGTGCCATCAGTGAGTTACTAGCGTCGAACACCGGGGAGCTGTTTTTT	CAISELLASNTGELFF
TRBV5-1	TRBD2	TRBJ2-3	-	TGCGCCAGCCGACCTAGACTAGCGGATAATTTAGATACGCAGTATTTT	CASRPRLADNLDTQYF
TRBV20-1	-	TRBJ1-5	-	TGCAGTGCACCGGGGGGTGGCAATCAGCCCCAGCATTTT	CSAPGGGNQPQHF
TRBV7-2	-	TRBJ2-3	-	TGTGCCAGCAGCTTAGAACAGGGCTTCACAGATACGCAGTATTTT	CASSLEQGFTDTQYF
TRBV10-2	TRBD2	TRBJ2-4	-	TGCGCCAGCAGTGACCCTGGACTAGCGGAGGGCAAAATAGCCAAAAACATTCAGTACTTC	CASSDPGLAEGKIAKNIQYF
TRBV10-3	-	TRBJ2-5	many	TGTGCCATCAGTGGACAGGTCGGCGAGACCCAGTACTTC	CAISGQVGETQYF
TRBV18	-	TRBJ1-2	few	TGTGCCAGCTCACCTTATGGCGCCGGAGAACGTGGCTACACCTTC	CASSPYGAGERGYTF
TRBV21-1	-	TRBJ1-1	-	TGTGCCAGCAAAGAGTACCCGAACACTGAAGCTTTCTTT	CASKEYPNTEAFF
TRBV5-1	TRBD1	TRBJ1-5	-	TGCGCCAGCAGCGTCGGACAGGGGGATCAGCCCCAGCATTTT	CASSVGQGDQPQHF
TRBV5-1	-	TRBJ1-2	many	TGCGCCAGCAGTGGCAGTGATAAAGATGGCTACACCTTC	CASSGSDKDGYTF
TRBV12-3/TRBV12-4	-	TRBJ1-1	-	TGTGCCAGCAGTTTCGTAGTGAACACTGAAGCTTTCTTT	CASSFVVNTEAFF
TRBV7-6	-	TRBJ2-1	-	TGTGCCAGCAGCTTAGTGGGGCCTAGCAATGAGCAGTTCTTC	CASSLVGPSNEQFF
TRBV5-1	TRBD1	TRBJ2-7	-	TGCGCCAGCAGCTTGGCCATGACAGGGGCCCTCTACGAGCAGTACTTC	CASSLAMTGALYEQYF
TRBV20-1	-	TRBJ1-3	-	TGCAGTGCTAGGGAGGGCCCCTCTGGAAACACCATATATTTT	CSAREGPSGNTIYF
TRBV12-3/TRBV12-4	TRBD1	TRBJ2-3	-	TGTGCCAGCAGCGTAGGCATCACAGGGGCGGATACGCAGTATTTT	CASSVGITGADTQYF
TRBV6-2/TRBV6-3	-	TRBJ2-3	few	TGTGCCAGCAGTCATCCGGGGGATACGCAGTATTTT	CASSHPGDTQYF
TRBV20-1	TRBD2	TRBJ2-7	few	TGCAGTGCTTTGAAGACTAGCGGGAGTCACGAGCAGTACTTC	CSALKTSGSHEQYF
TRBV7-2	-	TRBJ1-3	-	TGTGCCAGCAGCCTTAATCCCGTGAGCTCTGGAAACACCATATATTTT	CASSLNPVSSGNTIYF
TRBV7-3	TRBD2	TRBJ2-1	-	TGTGCCAGCAGCTTAGGGTCTAGCGGCCCCTACAATGAGCAGTTCTTC	CASSLGSSGPYNEQFF
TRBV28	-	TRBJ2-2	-	TGTGCCAGCAGAGGAGGGGGACTGAAGTACACCGGGGAGCTGTTTTTT	CASRGGGLKYTGELFF
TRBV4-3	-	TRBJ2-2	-	TGCGCCAGCAGCCTCACAAGGGAGATCGGGGAGCTGTTTTTT	CASSLTREIGELFF
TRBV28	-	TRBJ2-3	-	TGTGCCAGCAGTTCAGGGGGGGGTACGCAGTATTTT	CASSSGGGTQYF
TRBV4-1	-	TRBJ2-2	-	TGCGCCAGCAGCCAAGCGGGGAAGAGGGCCGGGGAGCTGTTTTTT	CASSQAGKRAGELFF
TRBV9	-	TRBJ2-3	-	TGTGCCAGCAGCGTAGACCTCTGGGTTAGCACAGATACGCAGTATTTT	CASSVDLWVSTDTQYF
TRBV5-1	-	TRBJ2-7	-	TGCGCCAGCAGCTTGGAAAACAGGATACCGGACGAGCAGTACTTC	CASSLENRIPDEQYF
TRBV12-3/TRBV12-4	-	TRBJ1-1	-	TGTGCCAGCAGTTTAAAGGGGGGAAGGACTGAAGCTTTCTTT	CASSLKGGRTEAFF
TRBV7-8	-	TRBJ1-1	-	TGTGCCAGCAGCTTAGCGGGCGGCCTACCCTACGGTGAAGCTTTCTTT	CASSLAGGLPYGEAFF
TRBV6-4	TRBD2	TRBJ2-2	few	TGTGCCAGCAGTGACTCCCTAGCGGAATTGAACACCGGGGAGCTGTTTTTT	CASSDSLAELNTGELFF
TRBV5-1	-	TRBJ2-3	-	TGCGCCAGCAGCGATAATACGGGGGATACGCAGTATTTT	CASSDNTGDTQYF